This is a list of T cell receptor beta chains from one sample in a study of radiotherapy plus CTLA-4 blockade in lung cancer. Sequencing used immunoSEQ multiplex PCR; TCRdb keeps in-frame clones, though not all of them. The repertoire holds about 80,000 clones, 70% to 90% seen once, with approximately 0.9% in the top ten. The sample in question was peripheral blood, obtained from a patient treated with radiotherapy plus ipilimumab. The receptor set was obtained from a human donor with non-small cell lung cancer who had stable disease on radiotherapy plus ipilimumab. CDR3s include the opening cysteine and the closing phenylalanine or tryptophan. The D gene is left open where the match is weak. Clone size is given for some rows only: seen once, a few or many times, or a class if the clone is expanded.

D gene: TRBD1
V gene: TRBV11-2
clone size: -
J gene: TRBJ2-3
CDR3 protein: CASSPNRARGDTQYF
CDR3 DNA: TGTGCCAGCAGCCCAAACAGAGCCAGGGGGGATACGCAGTATTTT

D gene: -
V gene: TRBV18
clone size: -
J gene: TRBJ2-1
CDR3 protein: CASSPPGQVSSYNEQFF
CDR3 DNA: TGTGCCAGCTCACCCCCGGGGCAGGTAAGCTCCTACAATGAGCAGTTCTTC

D gene: -
V gene: TRBV18
clone size: -
J gene: TRBJ1-2
CDR3 protein: CASSPDSGIRNYGYTF
CDR3 DNA: TGTGCCAGCTCACCGGACTCGGGGATACGAAACTATGGCTACACCTTC

D gene: TRBD2
V gene: TRBV5-4
clone size: -
J gene: TRBJ2-1
CDR3 protein: CASSLLGLAVGNEQFF
CDR3 DNA: TGTGCCAGCAGCTTGTTGGGACTAGCGGTAGGCAATGAGCAGTTCTTC

D gene: -
V gene: TRBV19
clone size: -
J gene: TRBJ1-5
CDR3 protein: CASSIAGGNQPQHF
CDR3 DNA: TGTGCCAGTAGTATCGCAGGGGGCAATCAGCCCCAGCATTTT

D gene: TRBD2
V gene: TRBV29-1
clone size: -
J gene: TRBJ2-1
CDR3 protein: CSVTRAGGGAYNEQFF
CDR3 DNA: TGCAGCGTGACCAGGGCGGGAGGTGGGGCCTACAATGAGCAGTTCTTC

D gene: -
V gene: TRBV28
clone size: -
J gene: TRBJ1-2
CDR3 protein: CASSLGQNYGYTF
CDR3 DNA: TGTGCCAGCAGTTTAGGACAGAACTATGGCTACACCTTC

D gene: -
V gene: TRBV27
clone size: -
J gene: TRBJ1-2
CDR3 protein: CASSFDPGANYGYTF
CDR3 DNA: TGTGCCAGCAGTTTTGACCCTGGAGCTAACTATGGCTACACCTTC

D gene: -
V gene: TRBV19
clone size: -
J gene: TRBJ2-2
CDR3 protein: CASSIYPGLQNTGELFF
CDR3 DNA: TGTGCCAGTAGTATATATCCGGGACTCCAGAACACCGGGGAGCTGTTTTTT

D gene: -
V gene: TRBV5-1
clone size: -
J gene: TRBJ2-5
CDR3 protein: CASSSQGQQTQYF
CDR3 DNA: TGCGCCAGCAGCTCCCAGGGGCAGCAGACCCAGTACTTC

D gene: -
V gene: TRBV5-1
clone size: -
J gene: TRBJ2-3
CDR3 protein: CASSLDRVGGTDTQYF
CDR3 DNA: TGCGCCAGCAGCTTGGATAGGGTTGGGGGCACAGATACGCAGTATTTT

D gene: -
V gene: TRBV2
clone size: -
J gene: TRBJ1-5
CDR3 protein: CASRDRHTGPQHF
CDR3 DNA: TGTGCCAGCAGGGACCGCCATACGGGGCCCCAGCATTTT

D gene: -
V gene: TRBV30
clone size: -
J gene: TRBJ1-2
CDR3 protein: CAWSGSKYGYTF
CDR3 DNA: TGTGCCTGGAGTGGTTCAAAGTATGGCTACACCTTC

D gene: -
V gene: TRBV28
clone size: -
J gene: TRBJ1-5
CDR3 protein: CASSLGARDQPQHF
CDR3 DNA: TGTGCCAGCAGTTTAGGGGCAAGAGATCAGCCCCAGCATTTT

D gene: -
V gene: TRBV19
clone size: -
J gene: TRBJ1-5
CDR3 protein: CASNLQGRLQPQHF
CDR3 DNA: TGTGCCAGTAATCTCCAAGGCCGGCTTCAGCCCCAGCATTTT

D gene: -
V gene: TRBV9
clone size: -
J gene: TRBJ2-3
CDR3 protein: CASSVAPLGSSTDTQYF
CDR3 DNA: TGTGCCAGCAGCGTAGCTCCCCTTGGCAGTAGCACAGATACGCAGTATTTT

D gene: -
V gene: TRBV11-1
clone size: -
J gene: TRBJ2-2
CDR3 protein: CASSRRAGELFF
CDR3 DNA: TGTGCCAGCAGCCGACGCGCCGGGGAGCTGTTTTTT

D gene: -
V gene: TRBV6-4
clone size: -
J gene: TRBJ1-1
CDR3 protein: CASSAGQNTEAFF
CDR3 DNA: TGTGCCAGCAGTGCGGGACAGAACACTGAAGCTTTCTTT

D gene: -
V gene: TRBV4-2
clone size: -
J gene: TRBJ2-3
CDR3 protein: CASSESPTDTQYF
CDR3 DNA: TGTGCCAGCAGCGAGTCCCCCACAGATACGCAGTATTTT

D gene: TRBD2
V gene: TRBV14
clone size: -
J gene: TRBJ2-1
CDR3 protein: CASSQAGTSYANEQFF
CDR3 DNA: TGTGCCAGCAGCCAAGCGGGGACTAGCTACGCCAATGAGCAGTTCTTC

D gene: TRBD2
V gene: TRBV30
clone size: -
J gene: TRBJ2-1
CDR3 protein: CATSWGLAGGPDHEQFF
CDR3 DNA: TGTGCCACTTCCTGGGGGCTAGCGGGAGGGCCAGACCATGAGCAGTTCTTC

D gene: TRBD1
V gene: TRBV5-4
clone size: once
J gene: TRBJ2-1
CDR3 protein: CASSPPTGGVHTYNEQFF
CDR3 DNA: TGTGCCAGCAGCCCCCCAACAGGGGGAGTTCATACCTACAATGAGCAGTTCTTC

D gene: -
V gene: TRBV6-5
clone size: -
J gene: TRBJ1-1
CDR3 protein: CASSYSMNTEAFF
CDR3 DNA: TGTGCCAGCAGTTACTCAATGAACACTGAAGCTTTCTTT

D gene: -
V gene: TRBV7-9
clone size: -
J gene: TRBJ1-6
CDR3 protein: CASSLRTGNIYSPLHF
CDR3 DNA: TGTGCCAGCAGCTTAAGAACAGGGAATATATATTCACCCCTCCACTTT

D gene: -
V gene: TRBV15
clone size: -
J gene: TRBJ1-5
CDR3 protein: CATSRHTDQPQHF
CDR3 DNA: TGTGCCACCAGCAGACACACTGATCAGCCCCAGCATTTT

D gene: -
V gene: TRBV6-4
clone size: -
J gene: TRBJ2-3
CDR3 protein: CASSERGKWTDTQYF
CDR3 DNA: TGTGCCAGCAGTGAACGGGGGAAATGGACAGATACGCAGTATTTT

D gene: TRBD2
V gene: TRBV10-3
clone size: once
J gene: TRBJ2-1
CDR3 protein: CAIRVGLAALGEQFF
CDR3 DNA: TGTGCCATCAGGGTGGGACTAGCGGCTTTGGGTGAGCAGTTCTTC

D gene: -
V gene: TRBV7-2
clone size: -
J gene: TRBJ1-1
CDR3 protein: CASSTRTENTEAFF
CDR3 DNA: TGTGCCAGCAGCACGAGGACAGAGAACACTGAAGCTTTCTTT

D gene: -
V gene: TRBV19
clone size: -
J gene: TRBJ1-5
CDR3 protein: CATSTLKSQHF
CDR3 DNA: TGTGCCACGTCGACCTTAAAGTCCCAGCATTTT

D gene: -
V gene: TRBV5-1
clone size: few
J gene: TRBJ2-3
CDR3 protein: CASSLGRDTQYF
CDR3 DNA: TGCGCCAGCAGCTTGGGGAGGGATACGCAGTATTTT

D gene: -
V gene: TRBV19
clone size: medium-sized
J gene: TRBJ1-6
CDR3 protein: CASSRRGSPLHF
CDR3 DNA: TGTGCCAGTAGTAGGAGGGGTTCACCCCTCCACTTT

D gene: TRBD1
V gene: TRBV19
clone size: -
J gene: TRBJ2-2
CDR3 protein: CASSPQGANTGELFF
CDR3 DNA: TGTGCCAGTAGCCCGCAGGGGGCGAACACCGGGGAGCTGTTTTTT

D gene: TRBD2
V gene: TRBV7-2
clone size: -
J gene: TRBJ2-3
CDR3 protein: CASSSPGLAGGTDTQYF
CDR3 DNA: TGTGCCAGCAGCTCTCCGGGACTAGCGGGGGGCACAGATACGCAGTATTTT

D gene: -
V gene: TRBV7-7
clone size: -
J gene: TRBJ2-1
CDR3 protein: CASSLGSLFPYNEQFF
CDR3 DNA: TGTGCTAGCAGCTTAGGGTCCCTATTCCCGTACAATGAGCAGTTCTTC

D gene: TRBD2
V gene: TRBV19
clone size: -
J gene: TRBJ2-3
CDR3 protein: CASSLRGRTDTQYF
CDR3 DNA: TGTGCCAGTAGTCTGCGGGGGAGGACAGATACGCAGTATTTT

D gene: -
V gene: TRBV2
clone size: -
J gene: TRBJ2-7
CDR3 protein: CASKRELSSYEQYF
CDR3 DNA: TGTGCCAGCAAGCGAGAATTAAGCTCCTACGAGCAGTACTTC

D gene: -
V gene: TRBV27
clone size: once
J gene: TRBJ1-2
CDR3 protein: CASRAQGTSWYGYTF
CDR3 DNA: TGTGCCAGCAGGGCTCAGGGGACTTCTTGGTATGGCTACACCTTC

D gene: TRBD2
V gene: TRBV18
clone size: once
J gene: TRBJ2-3
CDR3 protein: CASSGTSASTDTQYF
CDR3 DNA: TGTGCCAGCTCCGGGACTAGCGCTAGCACAGATACGCAGTATTTT

D gene: -
V gene: TRBV30
clone size: once
J gene: TRBJ2-5
CDR3 protein: CAWSVLGAVETQYF
CDR3 DNA: TGTGCCTGGAGTGTGCTGGGGGCGGTGGAGACCCAGTACTTC